A single sample is the source of the 21 T cell receptor beta chains below, sequenced in a study of shared clonotypes between healthy human individuals. The data were produced by immunoSEQ multiplex PCR, yet TCRdb's version contains in-frame clones alone and is incomplete. The sample includes millions of clones, just over 90% of them seen just once. Specimen: naive CD4+ T cells sorted from blood. The subset is: CD45RA+ positively selected. Receptors were obtained from a man aged 18 to 29 in good health.

This chain joins TRBV2 and TRBJ2-7; no clear D. V shed 0 bases and J shed 6 bases, with 9 bases lying between them. The CDR3 spans 13 residues. Germline V gene data show CDR1 as SNHLY and CDR2 as FYNNEI. CDR3: CASSEARSGEQYF. DNA for the CDR3: TGTGCCAGCAGTGAAGCCCGGTCGGGCGAGCAGTACTTC.

This chain connects TRBV27 to TRBJ2-4; 8 positions match TRBD1. The CDR3 is 19 amino acids. The J segment lost 4 bases and the V segment lost 4 bases, leaving 18 bases of the junction unmatched. CDR1 MNHEY and CDR2 SMNVEV come from the germline V gene (reference sequence). This CDR3 reads CASSSRTDRVDLTKNIQYF. CDR3 nucleotides: TGTGCCAGCAGTTCAAGAACGGACAGGGTGGACCTCACGAAAAACATTCAGTACTTC.

The chain employs TRBV29-1 and TRBJ1-2; TRBD1 matches at 8 bases. The CDR3 has 13 residues. The junction had 13 bases not matched to a gene; V was cut back by 8 bases and J by 8 bases. Per the germline V gene, CDR1 is SQVTM and CDR2 is ANQGSEA. DNA for the CDR3: TGCAGCCCTAGGCCCAGACAGGGGTTCGGCTACACCTTC. It is translated as CSPRPRQGFGYTF.

The chain employs TRBV19 and TRBJ1-2, with D unclear. This CDR3 region has 13 residues. CDR1 and CDR2 from the germline V gene are LNHDA and SQIVND (reference sequence). With 2 bases removed from V and 6 bases from J, the gap between germline ends came to 10 bases. CDR3 nucleotides: TGTGCCAGTAGTATATGGCGGGAGGATGGCTACACCTTC. This encodes CASSIWREDGYTF.

A word on this clone: This sample includes further DNA sequences coding for the same CDR3. The chain couples TRBV18 to TRBJ1-1; possible D gene TRBD1, 6 bases. The CDR3 is made up of 14 amino acids. The ends were cut back, 6 bases at V and 0 bases at J, with 11 bases in the middle. Germline V lookup: CDR1 KGHSH, CDR2 LQKENI. CDR3 sequence: CASSQTGMNTEAFF. As DNA, the CDR3 is TGTGCCAGCTCCCAAACAGGGATGAACACTGAAGCTTTCTTT.

About this clone itself: This specimen includes other DNA sequences encoding the same CDR3. The gene calls are TRBV6-5 and TRBJ1-5; 8 bases align to TRBD1. This CDR3 region has 15 residues. After removal of 4 bases from V and 4 bases from J, the junction contained 6 bases not matched to a gene. Germline lookup yields CDR1 MNHEY and CDR2 SVGAGI. In nucleotides, the CDR3 is TGTGCCAGCAGTTCCGGACAGGGCATAAATCAGCCCCAGCATTTT. It codes for CASSSGQGINQPQHF.

The rearrangement joins TRBV30 to TRBJ2-5, with TRBD2 matching over 7 bases. This CDR3 is built from 15 residues. The trim removed 3 bases at V and 2 bases at J, leaving 9 bases unmatched. From germline, CDR1 is GTSNPN and CDR2 SVGIG (reference sequence). The CDR3 DNA sequence: TGTGCCTGGAGACGTGGGCTAGCGGAACAAGAGACCCAGTACTTC. Its translation: CAWRRGLAEQETQYF.

As regards this clone: Other DNA sequences of this sample code for an identical CDR3. The gene calls are TRBV18 and TRBJ2-7; D ambiguous. Trimming removed 2 bases from V and 3 bases from J, with 5 bases in between. This CDR3 is 12 amino acids long. CDR1 and CDR2 (germline): KGHSH, LQKENI. The CDR3 is CASSPGDYEQYF. CDR3 DNA: TGTGCCAGCTCACCAGGGGACTACGAGCAGTACTTC.

The rearrangement joins TRBV14 to TRBJ1-6, with D unclear. The CDR3 contains 14 residues. Germline V lookup: CDR1 SGHDN, CDR2 FVKESK. Trimming took off 0 bases at V and 9 bases at J, with 9 bases between the two ends. The CDR3 DNA reads as TGTGCCAGCAGCCAAGATTATGAGGGTTCACCCCTCCACTTT. Its translation: CASSQDYEGSPLHF.

The chain couples TRBV7-8 to TRBJ2-7; D might be TRBD1 or TRBD2, each matching 6 bases. Germline V gene data show CDR1 as SGHVS and CDR2 as FQNEAQ. CDR3 length equals 15 residues. Trimming stripped 0 bases from V and 2 bases from J, with 11 bases between. For the CDR3, the DNA is TGTGCCAGCAGCTTAGCGGGGGGCAAGGCCTACGAGCAGTACTTC. Translation: CASSLAGGKAYEQYF.

V gene TRBV19 combines with J gene TRBJ2-1; TRBD2 agrees at 7 bases. The ends lost 6 bases at V and 0 bases at J; junction bases unmatched: 11. Looked up from germline, CDR1 is LNHDA and CDR2 is SQIVND (reference sequence). The CDR3 consists of 17 residues. Here the CDR3 DNA reads TGTGCCAGTAGGACAACGGGGGGAAAGAGCTCCTACAATGAGCAGTTCTTC. Amino acid sequence: CASRTTGGKSSYNEQFF. The variable domain in full, with the rest retrieved from reference TRBV19 and TRBJ2-1, is DGGITQSPKYLFRKEGQNVTLSCEQNLNHDAMYWYRQDPGQGLRLIYYSQIVNDFQKGDIAEGYSVSREKKESFPLTVTSAQKNPTAFYLCASRTTGGKSSYNEQFFGPGTRLTVL.

The chain recombines TRBV18 with TRBJ2-5; possibly TRBD2 for D (6 bases). Germline CDR1 is KGHSH and CDR2 is LQKENI. V was cut by 3 bases and J by 3 bases, with 17 bases left in between. The length of the CDR3 is 16 residues. CDR3 DNA sequence: TGTGCCAGCTCACCTCCGGTGGGCGGGATAAAAGAGACCCAGTACTTC. Protein product: CASSPPVGGIKETQYF.

The chain links TRBV7-9 to TRBJ2-1, with 8 bases fitting TRBD2. Trimming took 1 base from V and 0 from J; bases not matched to a gene: 8. Per the germline V gene, CDR1 is SEHNR and CDR2 is FQNEAQ (reference sequence). This CDR3 is 18 amino acids long. In DNA form, the CDR3 reads TGTGCCAGCAGCTTAGAGGCCGGGGGGGCTTACTCCTACAATGAGCAGTTCTTC. Protein sequence: CASSLEAGGAYSYNEQFF. The full variable domain, in which reference TRBV7-9 and TRBJ2-1 provide the parts outside the CDR3, is DTGVSQNPRHKITKRGQNVTFRCDPISEHNRLYWYRQTLGQGPEFLTYFQNEAQLEKSRLLSDRFSAERPKGSFSTLEIQRTEQGDSAMYLCASSLEAGGAYSYNEQFFGPGTRLTVL.

The genes are TRBV28 and TRBJ2-3; weak D call: TRBD2 (7 bases). The ends were cut back, 9 bases at V and 4 bases at J, with 17 bases in the middle. The germline V gene has CDR1 MDHEN and CDR2 SYDVKM. This CDR3 is built from 14 residues. CDR3 in amino acids: CASVPGGRSDTQYF. As DNA, the CDR3 is TGTGCCAGTGTCCCCGGGGGGCGGTCAGATACGCAGTATTTT.

The chain links TRBV18 to TRBJ1-6, with a weak D call TRBD1 (6 bases). This CDR3 spans 13 amino acids. The ends were cut back, 3 bases at V and 10 bases at J, with 10 bases in the middle. Per the germline V gene, CDR1 is KGHSH and CDR2 is LQKENI. The CDR3 reads CASSPDSLSPLHF. The CDR3 DNA is TGTGCCAGCTCACCGGACAGTCTATCACCCCTCCACTTT.

The rearrangement uses TRBV5-1 and TRBJ2-7; TRBD2 aligns across 12 bases. Germline V gene sequence: CDR1 SGHRS, CDR2 YFSETQ. V gave up 3 bases and J gave up 7 bases; unmatched junction bases: 8. The CDR3 extends over 15 amino acids. CDR3 sequence: CASSSGTSGPREQYF. CDR3 nucleotide sequence: TGCGCCAGCAGCTCCGGGACTAGCGGGCCCCGAGAGCAGTACTTC.

The chain couples TRBV29-1 to TRBJ2-5, with 8 positions matching TRBD2. Trimming at V came to 7 bases and at J to 3 bases, leaving 7 bases not matched to a gene. The germline gives CDR1 SQVTM, CDR2 ANQGSEA. This CDR3 comprises 13 residues. CDR3 coding DNA: TGCAGCGAGCCCCGGGGGGGAGAAGAGACCCAGTACTTC. Its protein is CSEPRGGEETQYF.

The rearrangement uses TRBV5-1 and TRBJ1-5, with TRBD1 matching over 7 bases. Germline CDR1 SGHRS, CDR2 YFSETQ. This CDR3 comprises 15 residues. Trimming at V came to 0 bases and at J to 7 bases, leaving 7 bases not matched to a gene. CDR3 sequence (DNA): TGCGCCAGCAGCTTGGCAGGACAGGTCGGACAGCCCCAGCATTTT. This gives the protein CASSLAGQVGQPQHF. Full variable domain (outside the CDR3, taken from reference TRBV5-1 and TRBJ1-5): KAGVTQTPRYLIKTRGQQVTLSCSPISGHRSVSWYQQTPGQGLQFLFEYFSETQRNKGNFPGRFSGRQFSNSRSEMNVSTLELGDSALYLCASSLAGQVGQPQHFGDGTRLSIL.

The chain carries TRBV5-7 and TRBJ1-2; no clear D. TRBV5-7 is identified as an open reading frame with a role that is uncertain. Trimming removed 4 bases from V and 1 base from J, with 14 bases in between. The CDR3 sequence is 15 residues long. CDR3 nucleotides: TGTGCCAGCAGCGACGGTGGGCTGATTAACTATGGCTACACCTTC. This gives the protein CASSDGGLINYGYTF.

The chain joins TRBV6-5 to TRBJ1-1; 8 bases align to TRBD1. Germline trimming cut 6 bases from V and 5 bases from J; bases unmatched to any gene: 5. Germline lookup yields CDR1 MNHEY and CDR2 SVGAGI. The CDR3 length is 13 residues. The CDR3 reads CASSRRGPTEAFF. The CDR3 nucleotides are TGTGCCAGCAGCCGCAGGGGGCCTACTGAAGCTTTCTTT.

The rearrangement links TRBV21-1 to TRBJ2-7; no check of the table's D call, TRBD1, against the DNA was made. TRBV21-1 is a known pseudogene. The length of the CDR3 is 17 residues. The CDR3 region is CASSKLIWTGGEYEQYF. In DNA, the CDR3 is TGTGCCAGCAGCAAACTAATCTGGACAGGGGGCGAATACGAGCAGTACTTC.